One TCR beta chain is described in this entry. This sample is part of a study of blood T cell repertoires in COVID-19. Turning to the study itself: T cells, B-cell-depleted T cells, or PBMCs provided the cDNA or gDNA that served as material.

The CDR3 spans 15 residues. V gave up 6 bases and J gave up 3 bases; unmatched junction bases: 10. Germline-derived CDR1 and CDR2 are SGHAT and FQDESV (reference sequence). Study processing details: Estimated nucleated cell counts came from reference gene primer amplification. Here immunoSEQ multiplex PCR was the method, and the copy in TCRdb shows in-frame clones only, minus some. The DNA was the basis for D and trimming; V, J and clone size are from that table. Of 85,000 to 120,000 clones listed, 70% to 90% were seen once; the top ten hold 2%. This chain uses TRBV11-1 with TRBJ2-7; 8 bases line up with TRBD1. The sample taken for sequencing was peripheral blood. This receptor was obtained from a man between 45 and 60 years old with active COVID-19. Written as DNA, the CDR3 is TGTGCCAGCAGATATAGGGGACAGGATAACTACGAGCAGTACTTC. Translation gives CASRYRGQDNYEQYF.